These T cell receptor beta chains were read from a single sample in a study of blood T cell repertoires in COVID-19. Data came from immunoSEQ multiplex PCR; TCRdb stores just in-frame clones and leaves some out. The sample contains about 160,000 clones, roughly 88% of which appear only once. The sample consisted of PBMCs or T cells enriched from blood (not recorded which). The origin of the receptors is a woman in her fifties or sixties who had recovered from COVID-19. CDR3s leave out the opening cysteine and the closing phenylalanine or tryptophan. Fields, in order: V gene, clone size, CDR3 protein. The listing skips clone size in some rows; elsewhere it reads once, few, many or a size class.

TRBV7-9,-,ASSETGGVYEQY
TRBV12-3/TRBV12-4,-,ASSPPGRDTQY
TRBV7-3,-,ASSLIGGGNYNEQF
TRBV7-8,-,ASSRDSIYSYT
TRBV6-2/TRBV6-3,-,ASSYRAGGSQQY
TRBV14,-,ASSQRQRDTGELF
TRBV27,-,ASSSDRVGTEAF
TRBV11-2,-,ASSLDLGTDTQY
TRBV24-1,-,ATSDPTRQTGFSSDTQY
TRBV2,-,ASSEGGFSYEQY
TRBV9,once,ASSVLPGNQPQH
TRBV10-3,-,AISITATNEKLF
TRBV19,-,ASRPTGTGSGYT
TRBV7-2,-,ASSLGGGRGAEKLF
TRBV4-1,-,ASSQGVTTGSNQPQH
TRBV6-2/TRBV6-3,-,ASSSLDRVDEQY
TRBV18,-,ASSRLDRQGYGYT
TRBV30,-,AWSVQTSGNTIY
TRBV6-5,-,ASRPGGQGTEAF
TRBV27,once,ASSLIGGAYNSPLH
TRBV11-3,-,ASSLAGITYEQY
TRBV7-2,-,ASSSTGTVYRQY
TRBV27,-,ASSFLGAEAF
TRBV18,-,ASSRGGGEKLF
TRBV12-3/TRBV12-4,-,ASSYTNQETQY
TRBV30,-,AWNPGGAEATEAF
TRBV15,-,ATSSDRSSYNEQF
TRBV6-5,-,ASSYSRGDTQY
TRBV4-2,-,ASSQDLRGQPNYGYT
TRBV6-2/TRBV6-3,few,ASSYSGQGTEAF
TRBV5-6,-,ASSLGGSSYNEQF
TRBV5-4,-,ASSSGGLTSSYNEQF
TRBV11-2,-,ASSLGTSLNTQY
TRBV6-5,-,ATFFGQTNTGELF
TRBV10-1,-,ASSARGPGLDTQY
TRBV12-3/TRBV12-4,-,ASRETVNQPQH
TRBV25-1,-,ASSRGKGLGKNIQY
TRBV3-1/TRBV3-2,-,ASSQVLGASSGNTIY
TRBV10-3,once,AISDGTGPYI
TRBV15,-,ATSTGTIKIDYGYT
TRBV29-1,-,SVTIEGTGRRTEAF
TRBV7-9,-,ASSPPGLAGGQADTQY
TRBV18,-,ASSPPGQTNTEAF
TRBV27,-,ASRAVGAGEETQY
TRBV12-3/TRBV12-4,-,ASGLQSNQPQH
TRBV7-6,-,ASSLKGLAPKETQY
TRBV5-1,-,ASSPGLAGPAGTQY
TRBV4-3,-,ASSRLGGGTGELF
TRBV5-8,-,ASSLPSPGKETQY
TRBV5-6,-,ASSPPGQRNTEAF